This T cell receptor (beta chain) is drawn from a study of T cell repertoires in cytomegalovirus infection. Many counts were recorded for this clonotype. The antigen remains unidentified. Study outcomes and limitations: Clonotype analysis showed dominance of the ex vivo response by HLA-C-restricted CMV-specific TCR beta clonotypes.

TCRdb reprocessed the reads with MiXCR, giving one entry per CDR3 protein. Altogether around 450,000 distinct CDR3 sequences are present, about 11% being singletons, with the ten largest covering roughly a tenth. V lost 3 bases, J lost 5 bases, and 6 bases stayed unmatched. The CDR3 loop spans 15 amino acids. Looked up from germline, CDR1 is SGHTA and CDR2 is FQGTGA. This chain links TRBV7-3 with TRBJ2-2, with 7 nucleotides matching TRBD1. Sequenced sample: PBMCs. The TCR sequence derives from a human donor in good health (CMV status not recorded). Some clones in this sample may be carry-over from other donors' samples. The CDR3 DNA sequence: TGTGCCAGCAGCTTGGCAGGGGGAAGTACCGGGGAGCTGTTTTTT. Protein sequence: CASSLAGGSTGELFF.